This TCR beta chain originates from a study of cytomegalovirus exposure and HLA in healthy donors. About the study: About 80 million unique TCRs from HLA-typed donors were held in an early data release.

Study-wide results and limits: Researchers reported in a later analysis that a missense DCLRE1C variant was tied to TCR beta V- and J-gene trimming. Available immune exposure information was restricted to CMV serostatus only. Presence/absence comparisons presumed near-even sequencing depth among donors.

Trimming shortened V by 6 bases and J by 4 bases, and 16 bases separated the two germline ends. The CDR3 consists of 15 residues. Germline V gene data show CDR1 as MDHEN and CDR2 as SYDVKM. PCR amplification relied on 60 Vbeta primers (plus 13 Jbeta primers). TCRdb's copy holds only in-frame clones and misses some; the assay was immunoSEQ multiplex PCR. With about 210,000 clones in the sample, the ten largest clones hold approximately 0.98%. Regarding this clone: Its antigen is as yet unknown.

The sequencing sample was made of PBMCs. This receptor was identified in a woman in her 30s in good health and CMV-seropositive. J is TRBJ2-1 and V is TRBV28, with a weak D call TRBD2 (5 bases). The CDR3 DNA follows: TGTGCCAGCAGCGGCAGTAGAGAGCGGTACAATGAGCAGTTCTTC. It codes for CASSGSRERYNEQFF.